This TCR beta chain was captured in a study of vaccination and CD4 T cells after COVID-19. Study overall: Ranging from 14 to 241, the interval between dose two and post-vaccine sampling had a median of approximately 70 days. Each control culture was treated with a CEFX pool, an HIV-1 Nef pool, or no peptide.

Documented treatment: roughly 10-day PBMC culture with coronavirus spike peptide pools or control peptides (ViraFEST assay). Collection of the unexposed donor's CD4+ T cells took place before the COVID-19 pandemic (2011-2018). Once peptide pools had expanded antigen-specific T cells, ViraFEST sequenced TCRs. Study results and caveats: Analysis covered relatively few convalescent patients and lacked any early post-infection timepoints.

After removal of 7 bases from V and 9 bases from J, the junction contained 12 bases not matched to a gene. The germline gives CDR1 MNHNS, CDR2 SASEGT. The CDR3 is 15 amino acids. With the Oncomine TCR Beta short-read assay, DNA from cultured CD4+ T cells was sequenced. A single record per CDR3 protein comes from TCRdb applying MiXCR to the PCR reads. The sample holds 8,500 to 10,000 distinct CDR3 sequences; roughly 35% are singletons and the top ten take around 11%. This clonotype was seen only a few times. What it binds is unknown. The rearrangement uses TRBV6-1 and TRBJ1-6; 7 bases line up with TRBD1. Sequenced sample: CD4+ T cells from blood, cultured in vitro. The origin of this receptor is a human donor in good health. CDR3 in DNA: TGTGCCAGCAACACGCAGACAGGGATTGGTTCACCCCTCCACTTT. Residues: CASNTQTGIGSPLHF.